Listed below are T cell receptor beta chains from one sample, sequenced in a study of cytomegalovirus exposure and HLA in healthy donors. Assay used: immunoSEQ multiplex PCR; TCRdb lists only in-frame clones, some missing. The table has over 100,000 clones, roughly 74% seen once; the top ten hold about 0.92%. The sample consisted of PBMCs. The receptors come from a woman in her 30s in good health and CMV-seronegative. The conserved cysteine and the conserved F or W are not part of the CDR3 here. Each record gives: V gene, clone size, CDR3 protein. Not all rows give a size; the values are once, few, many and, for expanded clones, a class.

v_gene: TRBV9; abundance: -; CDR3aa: ASSETGYQETQY
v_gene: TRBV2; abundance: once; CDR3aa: ASRDSGAGGYT
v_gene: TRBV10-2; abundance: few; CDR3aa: ATSGGQGAIVTEAF
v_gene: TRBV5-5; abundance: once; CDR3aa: ASSLFPQESNTEAF
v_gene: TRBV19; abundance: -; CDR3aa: ASRIQGAANEKLF
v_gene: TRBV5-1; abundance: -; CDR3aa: ASSLVAGNHEQY
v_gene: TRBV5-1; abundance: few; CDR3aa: ASRYRGSANTEAF
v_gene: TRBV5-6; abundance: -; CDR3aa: ASTLYNEQF
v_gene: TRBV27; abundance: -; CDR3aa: ASRGEGSSYEQY
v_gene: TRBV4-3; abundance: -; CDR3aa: ASSQDRGNGGGYT
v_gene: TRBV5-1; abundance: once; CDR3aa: ASSLGSPGDTQY
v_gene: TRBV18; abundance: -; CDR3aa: ASSTGFGHSPLH
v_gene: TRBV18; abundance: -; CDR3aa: ASSQGHTETQY
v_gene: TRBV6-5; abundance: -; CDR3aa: ASSSQLGGNTEAF
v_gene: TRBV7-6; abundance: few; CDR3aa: ASSLLYNAGGGSEKLF
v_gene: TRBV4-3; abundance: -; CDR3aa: ASSQGVGLDGDYEQY
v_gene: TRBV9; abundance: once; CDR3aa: ASSVERSAEAF
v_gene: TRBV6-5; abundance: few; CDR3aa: ASSYTRQGAEQY
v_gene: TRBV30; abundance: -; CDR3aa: AWSVLVEQY
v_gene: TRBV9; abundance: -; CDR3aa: ASSERPDEGRRSDTQY
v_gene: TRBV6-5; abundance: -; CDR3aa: ASSLGGPNTQY
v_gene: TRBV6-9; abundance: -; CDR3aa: ASGGRCEQF
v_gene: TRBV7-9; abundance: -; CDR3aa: ASSQGLAPFEQF
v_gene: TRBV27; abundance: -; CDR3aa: ASGAGPSYEQY
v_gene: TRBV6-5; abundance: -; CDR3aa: ASSYSVSYNSPLH
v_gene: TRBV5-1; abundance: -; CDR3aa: ASSLAGDSTEAF
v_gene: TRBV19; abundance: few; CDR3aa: ASSMGTEETQY
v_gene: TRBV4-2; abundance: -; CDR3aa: ASSLWGGNTDTQY
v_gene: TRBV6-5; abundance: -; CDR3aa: ASSSDRDRSYGYT
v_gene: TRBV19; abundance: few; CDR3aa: ASSIGQVYGYT
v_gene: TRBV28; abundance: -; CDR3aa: ASSFVGPSSYEQY
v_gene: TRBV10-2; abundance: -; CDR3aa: ASTYSRDLSYEQY
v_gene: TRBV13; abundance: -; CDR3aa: ASSLLGQSEAF
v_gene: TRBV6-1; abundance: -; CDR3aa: ASSDLPHGYT
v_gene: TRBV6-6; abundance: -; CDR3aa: ASSPPGGADTQY
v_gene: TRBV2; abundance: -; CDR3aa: ASSDPGGSNEQY
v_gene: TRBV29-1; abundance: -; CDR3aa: SVDSVEAF
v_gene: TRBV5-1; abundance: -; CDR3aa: ASSAGAEYEQY